This is a list of T cell receptor beta chains from one sample in a study of T cells after yellow fever vaccination. MiXCR, run by TCRdb on the 5' RACE reads, gives a single entry per CDR3 protein. The data contain some 560,000 distinct CDR3 sequences, roughly a sixth of them seen just once; the ten biggest clones take up 15% to 20%. The material sequenced was PBMCs, taken less than 6 days after the first yellow fever vaccination. The receptors shown here come from a man aged 18 to 35 who received the YFV17D yellow fever vaccine. The CDR3 runs from the conserved cysteine through the conserved F or W. A D gene is named only where the DNA matches it firmly. Expanded clones get a size class; other rows say once, few or many, or leave the size out.

J gene,clone size,D gene,V gene,CDR3 protein,CDR3 DNA
TRBJ2-3,-,TRBD2,TRBV6-8,CASSYLPRGYGADTQYF,TGTGCCAGCAGTTATCTCCCGCGGGGGTATGGCGCAGATACGCAGTATTTT
TRBJ1-1,-,-,TRBV11-2,CASSSWGTQNTEAFF,TGTGCCAGCAGCTCGTGGGGGACGCAGAACACTGAAGCTTTCTTT
TRBJ2-2,-,-,TRBV6-6,CASRGGGSGELFF,TGTGCCAGCAGAGGGGGGGGGTCCGGGGAGCTGTTTTTT
TRBJ1-5,few,-,TRBV7-9,CASSLGGEGGQPQHF,TGTGCCAGCAGCTTAGGCGGCGAAGGAGGCCAGCCCCAGCATTTT
TRBJ2-5,few,-,TRBV5-1,CASSRRQGWEAQYF,TGCGCCAGCAGCCGGAGACAGGGTTGGGAGGCCCAGTACTTC
TRBJ1-1,-,TRBD1,TRBV7-9,CASSFTGTGRDTEAFF,TGTGCCAGCAGCTTTACGGGGACAGGACGGGACACTGAAGCTTTCTTT
TRBJ2-7,few,-,TRBV5-1,CASSRVRGLDEQYF,TGCGCCAGCAGCCGAGTTAGGGGTCTGGACGAGCAGTACTTC
TRBJ2-7,-,-,TRBV19,CASSIDHYYEQYF,TGTGCCAGTAGTATTGACCACTACTACGAGCAGTACTTC
TRBJ2-2,-,-,TRBV28,CASSSGTAGGELFF,TGTGCCAGCAGCAGCGGGACAGCAGGCGGGGAGCTGTTTTTT
TRBJ1-2,few,-,TRBV11-2,CASSSSMGDNYGYTF,TGTGCCAGCAGCTCCAGCATGGGAGATAACTATGGCTACACCTTC
TRBJ2-3,few,-,TRBV5-1,CASREADTQYF,TGCGCCAGCAGGGAGGCAGATACGCAGTATTTT
TRBJ2-3,few,TRBD2,TRBV29-1,CSVEVAGASTDTQYF,TGCAGCGTTGAGGTAGCGGGGGCAAGCACAGATACGCAGTATTTT
TRBJ2-1,few,-,TRBV7-3,CASSPGFVSYNEQFF,TGTGCCAGCAGCCCCGGATTTGTCTCCTACAATGAGCAGTTCTTC
TRBJ1-2,-,-,TRBV6-1,CASSWDGEDYGYTF,TGTGCCAGCAGCTGGGACGGCGAGGACTATGGCTACACCTTC
TRBJ1-5,few,-,TRBV20-1,CSAKQGLQPQHF,TGCAGTGCTAAACAGGGACTTCAGCCCCAGCATTTT
TRBJ2-3,few,TRBD2,TRBV6-1,CASSLTSGGARDTQYF,TGTGCCAGCAGCCTCACTAGCGGGGGGGCCAGGGATACGCAGTATTTT
TRBJ2-5,-,TRBD2,TRBV7-8,CASSPDPLGREGQETQYF,TGTGCCAGCAGCCCAGACCCATTGGGGCGGGAGGGACAAGAGACCCAGTACTTC
TRBJ1-4,few,-,TRBV5-1,CASSLTPRTNEKLFF,TGCGCCAGCAGCTTGACGCCCCGAACTAATGAAAAACTGTTTTTT
TRBJ2-7,-,-,TRBV6-1,CASSRYGQGDKGHEQYF,TGTGCCAGCAGCCGTTACGGGCAGGGCGATAAAGGGCACGAGCAGTACTTC
TRBJ2-5,few,-,TRBV11-2,CASSSIGRGETQYF,TGTGCCAGCAGCTCAATCGGACGAGGGGAGACCCAGTACTTC
TRBJ2-1,-,TRBD1,TRBV4-1,CASSRQGISYNEQFF,TGCGCCAGCAGCCGACAGGGAATCTCCTACAATGAGCAGTTCTTC
TRBJ2-3,-,-,TRBV7-9,CASGDAGAQGTDTQYF,TGTGCCAGCGGCGACGCGGGGGCGCAAGGCACAGATACGCAGTATTTT